This TCR beta chain was obtained from a study of early T cells in non-severe SARS-CoV-2 infection. On the study more broadly: Whole-blood bulk RNA, unsorted, was sequenced, and chains were unpaired. Study-level results: Database matching using VDJdb favored anti-spike CD8 responses, with private and CD4 specificities left missing.

In this sample, this clonotype turned up a few times. Its antigen is still unknown. Researchers tagged individual cDNA molecules with unique molecular identifiers. TCRdb itself ran the 5' RACE reads through MiXCR, one entry per CDR3 protein. The sample shows 65,000 to 90,000 distinct CDR3 sequences, 12% of them seen only once. This TCR came from an adult who was a healthcare worker with PCR-confirmed SARS-CoV-2 infection or an uninfected control (not recorded which). Material for sequencing was whole blood.

This CDR3 is CASSLGRLMQGTGELFF. CDR3 sequence (DNA): TGTGCCAGCAGCCTGGGACGACTAATGCAAGGAACCGGGGAGCTGTTTTTT. The chain combines TRBV11-2 with TRBJ2-2; D assignment may be TRBD1 or TRBD2 (5 bases each). The CDR3 is 17 residues long. The germline V gene encodes CDR1 SGHAT and CDR2 FQNNGV. Trimming shortened V by 5 bases and J by 5 bases, and 21 bases separated the two germline ends.